Each of the 12 T cell receptor beta chains below was sequenced from the same sample in a study of blood T cells in healthy people across ages. Combining a sample-barcoded 5' primer with a J-beta primer mix, a second PCR ran for roughly 6 to 12 cycles. TCRdb ran MiXCR on the 5' RACE reads and lists one entry per CDR3 protein. Of fewer than 1 million distinct CDR3 sequences in the sample, under 45% were seen once. Sequenced material: blood. Receptor source: a man between 60 and 70 years old in good health.

The V gene is TRBV5-1, the J gene TRBJ2-7; TRBD2 matches at 7 bases. Germline V gives CDR1 SGHRS, CDR2 YFSETQ. CDR3 length: 13 amino acids. Trimming at V came to 4 bases and at J to 12 bases, leaving 13 bases not matched to a gene. CDR3 loop: CASSTLGGETRYF. The DNA of the CDR3 is TGCGCCAGCAGCACGTTGGGAGGGGAGACCCGGTACTTC.

This clonotype came up once. V gene TRBV7-9 combines with J gene TRBJ1-6; perhaps TRBD1 as D (6 bases). This CDR3 region has 17 residues. Germline CDR1 reads SEHNR; CDR2 reads FQNEAQ (reference sequence). V was trimmed by 5 bases and J by 2 bases, leaving 16 bases between them. CDR3 sequence (DNA): TGTGCCAGCAGCGTAGGGGGGGCGCGGGCCTATAATTCACCCCTCCACTTT. Translation: CASSVGGARAYNSPLHF.

The rearrangement joins TRBV29-1 to TRBJ1-2, with 8 bases matching TRBD1. With V trimmed by 0 bases and J by 2 bases, 5 bases remained unmatched. The CDR3 runs to 15 residues. Germline V lookup: CDR1 SQVTM, CDR2 ANQGSEA. For the CDR3, the DNA is TGCAGCGTTGAAGATGGGGCAGGGGGCAACTATGGCTACACCTTC. This translates into CSVEDGAGGNYGYTF.

J is TRBJ2-7 and V is TRBV10-3, with D possibly being TRBD2 (5 bases). The J call is doubtful: the DNA matches TRBJ2-5 better. Germline-derived CDR1 and CDR2 are ENHRY and SYGVKD. The CDR3 spans 13 residues. CDR3 protein: CAISERAGETQYF. As DNA, the CDR3 is TGTGCCATCAGTGAGCGTGCGGGTGAGACCCAGTACTTC.

Details on this clonotype: A much larger clonotype is one base distant, so this may be a read error. The chain recombines TRBV5-1 with TRBJ2-1; TRBD1 might be the D (6 bases). This CDR3 contains 13 residues. Germline V gene lookup returns CDR1 SGHRS and CDR2 YFSETQ. This chain's CDR3 is CASNLQGYNEQFF. The CDR3 nucleotides read TGCGCCAGCAACTTGCAGGGGTACAATGAGCAGTTCTTC.

About this clonotype: This may come from a read error, since a much larger clone is one base off. The chain links TRBV6-6 to TRBJ2-7, with D unclear. CDR1 is MNHNY, CDR2 SVGAGI, per germline (reference sequence). Trimming pared 6 bases from V and 3 bases from J, leaving 6 bases between. This CDR3 comprises 11 residues. The CDR3 region has the DNA TGTGCCAGCAGCATTAACTACGAGCAGTACTTC. Translating gives CASSINYEQYF.

The gene calls are TRBV27 and TRBJ2-1, with a tentative D call TRBD2 (5 bases). Trimming pared 3 bases from V and 9 bases from J, leaving 18 bases between. The CDR3 is 15 residues long. Per germline, CDR1 MNHEY and CDR2 SMNVEV (reference sequence). CDR3 nucleotides: TGTGCCAGCAGTTTCTCCGGACTCGACTCGGGTGAGCAGTTCTTC. This encodes CASSFSGLDSGEQFF.

The chain joins TRBV2 to TRBJ2-3; 7 bases match TRBD1. The CDR3 has 15 amino acids. Germline V gene sequence: CDR1 SNHLY, CDR2 FYNNEI. Losses at the gene ends were 7 bases for V and 0 bases for J; bases not matched to a gene: 7. The CDR3 here is CASNLQGISTDTQYF. The CDR3 DNA sequence: TGTGCCAGCAATTTACAGGGGATCAGCACAGATACGCAGTATTTT.

The chain has TRBV6-5 and TRBJ1-2; D is uncertain. The V end lost 7 bases, the J end lost 3 bases, and 12 bases lay between the germline ends. Germline-derived CDR1 and CDR2 are MNHEY and SVGAGI. CDR3 length: 13 amino acids. For the CDR3, the DNA is TGTGCCAGCAATCCCGGACCCTACTATGGCTACACCTTC. Residues: CASNPGPYYGYTF.

The chain links TRBV7-3 to TRBJ2-7; 8 nucleotides line up with TRBD2. The CDR3 is 15 amino acids. Germline V gene lookup returns CDR1 SGHTA and CDR2 FQGTGA. With 4 bases clipped from V and 4 bases from J, the junction kept 9 bases outside the gene matches. This chain's CDR3 is CASSSGGALGYEQYF. The CDR3 DNA follows: TGTGCCAGCAGCTCCGGGGGGGCCCTAGGATACGAGCAGTACTTC.

With regard to this clonotype: One end of the junction does not line up with germline, which may come from a read error. The chain joins TRBV6-1 to TRBJ2-7, with a possible D match to TRBD1 (5 bases). The CDR3 totals 14 residues. CDR1 is MNHNS, CDR2 SASEGT, per germline. CDR3 sequence: CASKEGHTLGEQYF. The CDR3 DNA reads as TGTGCTAGCAAGGAAGGACATACCCTGGGGGAGCAGTACTTC.

This clonotype turned up a few times. The chain couples TRBV7-2 to TRBJ2-1; TRBD1 is a possible D gene (6 bases). The ends were cut back, 5 bases at V and 5 bases at J, with 16 bases in the middle. The CDR3 length is 15 residues. Germline loops: CDR1 SGHTA, CDR2 FQGNSA. The CDR3 nucleotides read TGTGCCAGCAGCCCCACAGGGAATAGGAACAATGAGCAGTTCTTC. Encoded protein: CASSPTGNRNNEQFF.